These T cell receptor beta chains were read from a single sample in a study of blood T cells in healthy people across ages. MiXCR, run by TCRdb on the 5' RACE reads, gives a single entry per CDR3 protein. The sample contains about 1,800,000 distinct CDR3 sequences, 25% to 30% of which appear only once. The sample comprised blood. The receptor source for this set is a woman aged 30 to 39 in good health. Each CDR3 is given with its conserved first and last residue. The order of the fields is CDR3 length, D gene, J gene, V gene, clone size, CDR3 protein, CDR3 DNA. A D gene is named only where the DNA matches it firmly. Clone size is not always given. Where it is, it says once, few, many or a class for expanded clones.

length: 14; D: NA; J: TRBJ1-4; V: TRBV7-2; size: NA; CDR3: CASSLRPEGQKLFF; DNA: TGTGCCAGCAGCCTAAGGCCGGAAGGGCAAAAACTGTTTTTT
length: 13; D: NA; J: TRBJ2-7; V: TRBV12-5; size: NA; CDR3: CASGLAFPYEQYF; DNA: TGTGCTAGTGGTTTGGCATTTCCCTACGAGCAGTACTTC
length: 14; D: NA; J: TRBJ2-7; V: TRBV7-9; size: NA; CDR3: CASSLARDPVEQYF; DNA: TGTGCCAGCAGCTTAGCCAGGGACCCCGTCGAGCAGTACTTC
length: 15; D: NA; J: TRBJ2-3; V: TRBV10-3; size: NA; CDR3: CAISEGLPTRDTQYF; DNA: TGTGCCATCAGTGAGGGACTCCCCACTAGGGATACACAGTATTTT
length: 17; D: NA; J: TRBJ2-6; V: TRBV19; size: NA; CDR3: CASSWGTGPSGANVLTF; DNA: TGTGCCAGTAGTTGGGGAACAGGCCCCTCTGGGGCCAACGTCCTGACTTTC
length: 14; D: NA; J: TRBJ1-4; V: TRBV6-5; size: NA; CDR3: CASSFGQKNEKRFF; DNA: TGTGCCAGCAGTTTCGGACAGAAGAATGAAAAACGGTTTTTT
length: 14; D: TRBD1; J: TRBJ2-5; V: TRBV15; size: NA; CDR3: CATSRDRGQETQYF; DNA: TGTGCCACCAGCAGGGACAGGGGACAAGAGACCCAGTACTTC
length: 15; D: NA; J: TRBJ2-1; V: TRBV5-1; size: few; CDR3: CANSLVGGTYNEQFF; DNA: TGCGCCAACAGCTTGGTTGGTGGAACTTACAATGAGCAGTTCTTC
length: 15; D: NA; J: TRBJ2-7; V: TRBV2; size: many; CDR3: CASSYRALLSSEQYF; DNA: TGTGCCAGCAGCTACAGGGCTCTCCTATCTAGCGAGCAGTACTTC
length: 12; D: NA; J: TRBJ1-1; V: TRBV20-1; size: NA; CDR3: CSALQMNTEAFF; DNA: TGCAGTGCTTTACAGATGAACACTGAAGCTTTCTTT
length: 17; D: NA; J: TRBJ2-4; V: TRBV21-1; size: NA; CDR3: CASSKARSAAEDNEQYF; DNA: TGTGCCAGCAGCAAAGCGAGGTCGGCAGCAGAAGACAATGAGCAGTACTTC
length: 15; D: NA; J: TRBJ1-4; V: TRBV19; size: NA; CDR3: CASSTNGATNEKLFF; DNA: TGTGCCAGTAGTACGAACGGGGCAACTAATGAAAAACTGTTTTTT
length: 14; D: NA; J: TRBJ2-5; V: TRBV11-2; size: NA; CDR3: CASSLGEGVETQYF; DNA: TGTGCCAGTAGCCTTGGGGAAGGAGTTGAGACCCAGTACTTC
length: 15; D: TRBD2; J: TRBJ2-1; V: TRBV6-1; size: NA; CDR3: CVSSEHSGRHNEQFF; DNA: TGTGTCAGCAGTGAACATAGCGGGAGACACAATGAGCAGTTCTTC
length: 14; D: NA; J: TRBJ1-2; V: TRBV28; size: few; CDR3: CASSLYQGTGGYTF; DNA: TGTGCCAGCAGTTTATATCAGGGGACTGGTGGCTACACCTTC
length: 14; D: NA; J: TRBJ2-1; V: TRBV11-2; size: few; CDR3: CASTSKEGTGEQFF; DNA: TGTGCCAGCACCTCGAAGGAAGGGACCGGTGAGCAGTTCTTC
length: 12; D: NA; J: TRBJ2-3; V: TRBV20-1; size: NA; CDR3: CSARIVPDTQYF; DNA: TGCAGTGCTAGGATCGTCCCAGATACGCAGTATTTT
length: 14; D: TRBD1; J: TRBJ2-7; V: TRBV5-6; size: NA; CDR3: CASSSTGALIEQYF; DNA: TGTGCCAGCAGCTCGACAGGGGCTCTGATCGAGCAGTACTTC
length: 12; D: NA; J: TRBJ2-1; V: TRBV30; size: NA; CDR3: CAWSRGYNEQFF; DNA: TGTGCCTGGTCCCGGGGGTACAATGAGCAGTTCTTC
length: 16; D: TRBD1; J: TRBJ2-1; V: TRBV7-3; size: NA; CDR3: CASSLEQGAVDNEQFF; DNA: TGTGCCAGCAGCTTAGAACAGGGGGCGGTAGACAATGAGCAGTTCTTC
length: 15; D: NA; J: TRBJ2-3; V: TRBV5-1; size: many; CDR3: CASSQDSSSTDTQYF; DNA: TGCGCCAGCAGCCAGGACAGCTCTAGCACAGATACGCAGTATTTT
length: 12; D: NA; J: TRBJ2-3; V: TRBV2; size: many; CDR3: CASRTGGDTQYF; DNA: TGTGCCAGCAGGACTGGCGGAGATACGCAGTATTTT
length: 16; D: NA; J: TRBJ1-5; V: TRBV4-1; size: NA; CDR3: CASSQEGQLSNQPQHF; DNA: TGCGCCAGCAGCCAAGAAGGCCAGTTGAGCAATCAGCCCCAGCATTTT
length: 16; D: NA; J: TRBJ1-6; V: TRBV12-3/TRBV12-4; size: few; CDR3: CASSPPDRNYNSPLHF; DNA: TGTGCCAGCAGCCCACCGGACAGAAATTATAATTCACCCCTCCACTTT
length: 15; D: TRBD2; J: TRBJ2-5; V: TRBV5-1; size: NA; CDR3: CASSLLAGMQETQYF; DNA: TGCGCCAGCAGCTTGTTAGCGGGGATGCAAGAGACCCAGTACTTC
length: 13; D: NA; J: TRBJ2-3; V: TRBV30; size: NA; CDR3: CAWRRRGADTQYF; DNA: TGTGCCTGGAGACGGAGAGGGGCAGATACGCAGTATTTT
length: 13; D: NA; J: TRBJ1-2; V: TRBV7-9; size: many; CDR3: CASSPDSFYGYTF; DNA: TGTGCCAGCAGCCCGGACAGTTTCTATGGCTACACCTTC
length: 11; D: NA; J: TRBJ2-1; V: TRBV6-8; size: NA; CDR3: CASSSGTIGFF; DNA: TGTGCCAGCAGTTCCGGGACGATAGGGTTCTTC
length: 15; D: NA; J: TRBJ1-1; V: TRBV5-1; size: few; CDR3: CASSSYRASDTEAFF; DNA: TGCGCCAGCAGCTCTTACAGGGCTTCGGACACTGAAGCTTTCTTT
length: 15; D: NA; J: TRBJ2-4; V: TRBV24-1; size: NA; CDR3: CATSRAGGGYNEQYF; DNA: TGTGCCACCAGTAGGGCAGGCGGCGGCTACAATGAGCAGTACTTC
length: 15; D: NA; J: TRBJ2-3; V: TRBV7-9; size: few; CDR3: CASSPSGFSTDTQYF; DNA: TGTGCCAGCAGCCCCTCCGGATTCAGCACAGATACGCAGTATTTT
length: 13; D: NA; J: TRBJ1-2; V: TRBV29-1; size: few; CDR3: CSVARGVNYGYTF; DNA: TGCAGCGTTGCCCGGGGGGTTAACTATGGCTACACCTTC
length: 14; D: NA; J: TRBJ2-1; V: TRBV6-4; size: many; CDR3: CASSSADGNNEQFF; DNA: TGTGCCAGCAGTTCCGCGGACGGAAACAATGAGCAGTTCTTC
length: 16; D: TRBD2; J: TRBJ2-1; V: TRBV3-1; size: few; CDR3: CASSQDRTSRYNEQFF; DNA: TGTGCCAGCAGCCAAGATCGGACTAGCCGTTACAATGAGCAGTTCTTC
length: 13; D: NA; J: TRBJ1-3; V: TRBV6-6; size: few; CDR3: CASSYGQGNTIYF; DNA: TGTGCCAGCAGTTACGGACAGGGAAACACCATATATTTT
length: 13; D: TRBD1; J: TRBJ1-2; V: TRBV6-5; size: NA; CDR3: CASSYGTALGYTF; DNA: TGTGCCAGCAGTTACGGGACAGCCCTTGGCTACACCTTC
length: 11; D: NA; J: TRBJ2-1; V: TRBV29-1; size: few; CDR3: CSVEGGEGLFF; DNA: TGCAGCGTTGAAGGGGGAGAGGGGCTGTTCTTC